This T cell receptor (beta chain) was identified in a study of cytomegalovirus exposure and HLA in healthy donors. The ends lost 4 bases at V and 4 bases at J; junction bases unmatched: 6. Per the germline V gene, CDR1 is SGHDT and CDR2 is YYEEEE. The CDR3 is made up of 15 amino acids. PCR was performed using 60 Vbeta and 13 Jbeta primers. Produced via immunoSEQ multiplex PCR; TCRdb's table is partial and in-frame only. The data show more than 100,000 clones, with less than 80% seen just once and roughly 4% held by the top ten. This clone was found a few times. The chain uses TRBV5-6 and TRBJ1-3; 9 nucleotides line up with TRBD1. This clonotype was obtained from a man aged 45-65 years in good health and CMV-seropositive. The sequenced sample was PBMCs. CDR3 sequence (DNA): TGTGCCAGCAGCCGGACGGGACAGGGAGGAAACACCATATATTTT. Protein product: CASSRTGQGGNTIYF.